This TCR beta chain was retrieved from a study of CD8 T cells in ankylosing spondylitis. Libraries of TCR beta came from quantitative 5'-RACE with molecular barcodes. In TCRdb, the 5' RACE reads were re-called with MiXCR into one record per CDR3 protein. Among under 200,000 distinct CDR3 sequences listed, 13% were seen once. This sequence was found in a female donor with ankylosing spondylitis or in good health (not recorded which). The sample consisted of blood, either unsorted or a sorted T cell fraction (not recorded which).

The CDR3 loop is CATSDLRGAHNEQFF. For the CDR3, the DNA is TGTGCCACCAGTGATTTGAGGGGGGCCCACAATGAGCAGTTCTTC. J is TRBJ2-1 and V is TRBV24-1; D is possibly TRBD1 or TRBD2 (6 bases each). V lost 0 bases to trimming and J lost 5 bases, with 10 bases between them. Germline values: CDR1 KGHDR, CDR2 SFDVKD. The CDR3 covers 15 residues.